The rows below give T cell receptor beta chains drawn from one sample of a study of T-cell memory formation after mild COVID-19. TCRdb fed the 5' RACE reads into MiXCR, producing one record per CDR3 protein. The table records roughly 110,000 distinct CDR3 sequences, roughly 12% of them present only once. Sequencing was carried out using PBMCs or a T cell subset sorted from them (not recorded which). Source of these receptors: an adult woman who had mild COVID-19 (a few samples of this study predate the infection). Cell type and time point are not known. The CDR3 runs from the conserved cysteine through the conserved F or W. D genes are given only for firm matches. Clone sizes are given selectively: once, few, many, or a class where the clone is expanded.

CASSSRAGEQFF,TGTGCCAGCAGCTCACGCGCTGGTGAGCAGTTCTTC,-,TRBJ2-1,TRBV9,-
CASSQERWEGNTIYF,TGCGCCAGCAGCCAAGAACGTTGGGAGGGAAACACCATATATTTT,-,TRBJ1-3,TRBV4-1,-
CSVELQGPYGYTF,TGCAGCGTTGAATTGCAGGGGCCTTATGGCTACACCTTC,few,TRBJ1-2,TRBV29-1,-
CSARTGSWREQYF,TGCAGTGCTAGGACCGGGAGTTGGCGGGAGCAGTACTTC,few,TRBJ2-7,TRBV20-1,-
CATVSGGSSYNEQFF,TGTGCCACCGTAAGCGGGGGAAGCTCCTACAATGAGCAGTTCTTC,few,TRBJ2-1,TRBV19,TRBD2
CAWSLGQAYQETQYF,TGTGCCTGGAGCCTGGGACAGGCCTACCAAGAGACCCAGTACTTC,many,TRBJ2-5,TRBV30,TRBD1
CASSLAAEWFF,TGCGCCAGCAGCTTGGCGGCCGAGTGGTTCTTC,-,TRBJ2-1,TRBV5-1,-
CASSQTGNSGANVLTF,TGTGCCAGCAGCCAAACCGGTAACTCTGGGGCCAACGTCCTGACTTTC,many,TRBJ2-6,TRBV4-2,-
CAISETSVYEQYF,TGTGCCATCAGCGAGACTAGCGTCTACGAGCAGTACTTC,-,TRBJ2-7,TRBV10-3,TRBD2
CASSYIDGTGAPGDEQFF,TGTGCCAGCAGTTACATTGACGGGACAGGGGCCCCAGGGGATGAGCAGTTCTTC,-,TRBJ2-1,TRBV6-5,TRBD1
CASSEAGPQAFF,TGTGCCAGCAGTGAAGCGGGTCCGCAAGCTTTCTTT,-,TRBJ1-1,TRBV2,-
CATSDGQIQETQYF,TGTGCCACCAGTGATGGACAGATTCAAGAGACCCAGTACTTC,few,TRBJ2-5,TRBV24-1,-
CASSLYYPGATNEKLFF,TGCGCCAGCAGCTTGTATTACCCAGGAGCAACTAATGAAAAACTGTTTTTT,few,TRBJ1-4,TRBV5-1,-
CASSPSDGLYGYTF,TGCGCCAGCAGCCCATCCGACGGACTCTATGGCTACACCTTC,-,TRBJ1-2,TRBV5-1,-
CASSLDGLAGSTDTQYF,TGCGCCAGCAGCTTGGACGGACTAGCGGGGAGCACAGATACGCAGTATTTT,-,TRBJ2-3,TRBV5-1,TRBD2
CASSPGTSGGYNEQFF,TGCGCCAGCAGCCCGGGGACTAGCGGGGGGTACAATGAGCAGTTCTTC,-,TRBJ2-1,TRBV5-1,TRBD2
CASSSDSSPGYGYTF,TGTGCCAGCAGCTCCGACAGTTCCCCAGGCTATGGCTACACCTTC,few,TRBJ1-2,TRBV5-6,-
CASSYGVDTDTQYF,TGTGCCAGCAGTTACGGGGTGGACACAGATACGCAGTATTTT,many,TRBJ2-3,TRBV6-5,-
CASSPGYRDRGTEAFF,TGTGCCAGCTCACCAGGGTATCGGGACAGGGGGACTGAAGCTTTCTTT,-,TRBJ1-1,TRBV18,TRBD1
CASSYNAGSHPNNEQFF,TGTGCCAGCAGTTACAACGCGGGCTCGCACCCTAACAATGAGCAGTTCTTC,-,TRBJ2-1,TRBV6-2/TRBV6-3,-
CASSSADTQYF,TGTGCCAGCAGTTCGGCAGATACGCAGTATTTT,many,TRBJ2-3,TRBV12-3/TRBV12-4,-
CASSQDFAGLFESPLHF,TGCGCCAGCAGCCAAGATTTCGCAGGGTTATTTGAGTCACCCCTCCACTTT,few,TRBJ1-6,TRBV4-3,-
CSAREGPRASYNEQFF,TGCAGTGCTAGAGAAGGCCCCAGGGCCTCCTACAATGAGCAGTTCTTC,few,TRBJ2-1,TRBV20-1,-
CASSGALEGQTLYEQYF,TGCGCCAGCAGCGGGGCCCTTGAAGGACAGACCTTATACGAGCAGTACTTC,few,TRBJ2-7,TRBV5-1,-
CASSRVAGLAGELFF,TGTGCCAGCAGCCGTGTTGCGGGGTTGGCCGGGGAGCTGTTTTTT,-,TRBJ2-2,TRBV9,-
CSVEFGGRVFLGAGEQFF,TGCAGCGTTGAATTTGGCGGGAGGGTCTTTTTGGGGGCTGGTGAGCAGTTCTTC,few,TRBJ2-1,TRBV29-1,TRBD2
CASSKETSDEDYEQYF,TGTGCCAGCAGCAAAGAGACGTCGGACGAGGACTACGAGCAGTACTTC,-,TRBJ2-7,TRBV21-1,-
CASSFPPLAGTDTQYF,TGTGCCAGCAGCTTTCCCCCGCTAGCGGGGACAGATACGCAGTATTTT,few,TRBJ2-3,TRBV7-9,TRBD2
CASSLGTSGSTDTQYF,TGTGCCAGCAGCTTAGGGACTAGCGGAAGCACAGATACGCAGTATTTT,few,TRBJ2-3,TRBV7-3,TRBD2
CASSSLGTGWDEQYF,TGTGCCAGCAGCTCACTAGGGACGGGATGGGACGAGCAGTACTTC,few,TRBJ2-7,TRBV27,-
CASSQDHGGPTGNEQFF,TGTGCCAGCAGCCAAGATCACGGGGGACCCACTGGGAATGAGCAGTTCTTC,-,TRBJ2-1,TRBV3-1,-
CASSLEQGAGQPQHF,TGCGCCAGCAGCTTGGAACAGGGGGCAGGTCAGCCCCAGCATTTT,few,TRBJ1-5,TRBV5-1,TRBD1
CASSHSGAEEIF,TGTGCCAGCAGTCATTCCGGGGCCGAGGAGATCTTC,-,TRBJ2-1,TRBV2,-
CASSVTGGESDEQFF,TGTGCCAGCAGCGTAACAGGGGGCGAAAGCGATGAGCAGTTCTTC,few,TRBJ2-1,TRBV12-3/TRBV12-4,TRBD1
CSVVRDDPGEYF,TGCAGCGTCGTAAGGGACGACCCCGGGGAGTACTTC,-,TRBJ2-7,TRBV29-1,-
CACEYDTDTQYF,TGTGCCTGCGAGTATGACACAGATACGCAGTATTTT,-,TRBJ2-3,TRBV30,-
CACGGLASSYNEQFF,TGTGCCTGTGGGGGGCTAGCGAGTTCATACAATGAGCAGTTCTTC,-,TRBJ2-1,TRBV7-2,-
CATSREGQENEKLFF,TGTGCCACCAGCAGAGAGGGACAGGAAAATGAAAAACTGTTTTTT,few,TRBJ1-4,TRBV15,TRBD1
CSVAPQHF,TGCAGCGTTGCGCCCCAGCATTTT,few,TRBJ1-5,TRBV29-1,-
CASSQGQGVDTQYF,TGCGCCAGCAGCCAAGGGCAGGGGGTAGATACGCAGTATTTT,-,TRBJ2-3,TRBV4-1,TRBD1
CASSYSNQGRTEAFF,TGTGCCAGCAGTTACTCGAACCAGGGCCGCACTGAAGCTTTCTTT,-,TRBJ1-1,TRBV6-5,-
CASSSGEREQYF,TGTGCCAGCAGCTCAGGGGAACGAGAGCAGTACTTC,-,TRBJ2-7,TRBV7-6,-
CASSQDRGLGYTF,TGCGCCAGCAGCCAGGACAGAGGACTAGGCTACACCTTC,few,TRBJ1-2,TRBV4-3,-
CASSSEQGLDEQFF,TGTGCCAGCAGCTCCGAGCAGGGGTTGGATGAGCAGTTCTTC,few,TRBJ2-1,TRBV11-1,-
CASSHGTGTLYNEQFF,TGTGCCAGCAGCCACGGAACGGGTACCCTCTACAATGAGCAGTTCTTC,-,TRBJ2-1,TRBV5-5,-
CASSFGREGLEQYF,TGTGCCAGCAGTTTCGGCAGGGAGGGGCTCGAGCAGTACTTC,-,TRBJ2-7,TRBV12-3/TRBV12-4,TRBD2
CASSYAQTVLLGYGYTF,TGCGCCAGCAGCTACGCGCAAACAGTTCTCCTTGGGTATGGCTACACCTTC,-,TRBJ1-2,TRBV5-1,-
CASSSGRSGGACSYEQYF,TGTGCCAGCAGCTCAGGGAGAAGCGGGGGGGCCTGTTCCTACGAGCAGTACTTC,-,TRBJ2-7,TRBV21-1,-
CATSDSLGRGRGGPWITDTQYF,TGTGCCACCAGTGATTCCTTAGGGCGAGGACGGGGGGGCCCCTGGATCACAGATACGCAGTATTTT,-,TRBJ2-3,TRBV24-1,TRBD2
CATRGRDSLYEQYF,TGTGCCACCCGGGGCCGAGACTCCCTTTACGAGCAGTACTTC,-,TRBJ2-7,TRBV15,-
CASSPPGPDQETQYF,TGTGCCAGCAGCCCACCGGGACCCGACCAAGAGACCCAGTACTTC,-,TRBJ2-5,TRBV7-6,-
CASSLGWAFGELFF,TGCGCCAGCAGCTTGGGATGGGCCTTCGGGGAGCTGTTTTTT,few,TRBJ2-2,TRBV5-1,-
CASSPPGLAGGYEQYF,TGTGCCAGCAGCCCCCCTGGCCTAGCGGGGGGCTACGAGCAGTACTTC,-,TRBJ2-7,TRBV7-8,TRBD2
CASSVGGISRETQYF,TGTGCCAGCAGCGTCGGGGGGATATCTCGGGAGACCCAGTACTTC,few,TRBJ2-5,TRBV25-1,TRBD2
CASSSQGGTEAFF,TGTGCCAGCAGTTCCCAGGGGGGAACTGAAGCTTTCTTT,few,TRBJ1-1,TRBV12-3/TRBV12-4,TRBD1
CASRLTGGPLQDTEAFF,TGTGCCAGCAGATTGACCGGCGGGCCCCTACAGGACACTGAAGCTTTCTTT,-,TRBJ1-1,TRBV7-8,-
CSVEKGSGRKQFF,TGCAGCGTTGAAAAAGGCAGCGGGAGGAAGCAGTTCTTC,few,TRBJ2-1,TRBV29-1,TRBD2
CASSLDRGYEQYF,TGTGCCAGCAGCTTAGATCGGGGCTACGAGCAGTACTTC,few,TRBJ2-7,TRBV7-9,-